What follows is one T cell receptor beta chain and its context. No cognate antigen has been identified for it. The sample holds no much larger clone one base away, and base qualities are not on file. In the prospective study, participants were roughly 18 to 95 years old, resided in fewer than 25 geographic areas of the United States, and were enrolled through a virtual design. Cohort assignment in the prospective study relied on participant-reported clinical history from a screening survey and a study questionnaire. Recovered participants in ImmuneRACE Cohort 3 were defined as having two consecutive negative NP/OP PCR tests, clearance from a healthcare professional, or resolution of symptoms. In the prospective study, mobile phlebotomists collected whole blood, serum and a nasopharyngeal or oropharyngeal swab from each participant. Prospective study participants could optionally give additional blood draws and questionnaires over a roughly 2-month period. Prospective study blood samples were shipped either frozen or at room temperature before DNA extraction.

Measured from the cysteine to the phenylalanine, the CDR3 is 14 residues long. The DNA shown is the 42-base CDR3, in frame from base 1. For CDR1 and CDR2, the germline V gene (reference sequence) lists LGHDT and YNNKEL. Trimming removed 6 bases from V and 5 bases from J; the gene matches leave 9 bases unexplained. This entry belongs to a study of blood T cell repertoires in COVID-19 (TCRdb year 2020). With regard to the full study: Samples from collaborators originated in the United States, Italy and Spain and spanned both the acute and convalescent phases of COVID-19. The material from the prospective study consisted of cDNA or gDNA derived from T cells, B-cell-depleted T cells, or PBMCs. The dataset comprised deeply sampled blood TCRbeta repertoires from subjects exposed to, actively infected with, or recovered from COVID-19. The repertoires were made available in a free public database intended to serve as a resource for research on the immune response to SARS-CoV-2. Samples came from the ongoing ImmuneRACE study (first 160 participants) plus 1,254 subjects from 6 global collaborators. Nearly every sample came with metadata listing a de-identified subject ID, COVID-19 status, age in years and sex. Where available, HLA class I and class II types were taken from metadata supplied by the sample provider and were not determined by assay-based typing. Overall study outcomes, separate from this receptor: How much clinical and demographic metadata was included differed by source and by participant, and the metadata was provided uncurated.

TCRbeta CDR3 regions were amplified from genomic DNA by means of the immunoSEQ Assay, a bias-controlled multiplex PCR. Turning to the authors' computational methods: Nucleated cell counts per sample were estimated from amplification of reference gene primers within the assay. To quantify the absolute abundance of each unique TCRbeta CDR3 rearrangement, sequence reads were collapsed and filtered. Productive Simpson clonality was computed per sample as the square root of Simpson's diversity index over productive rearrangements. TCRdb holds this immuneACCESS table with in-frame rearrangements only. Some clones are missing; in checked studies, unresolved V genes explain under half, and the rest has no known cause. D and trimming were read from the DNA, whereas the V and J calls and clone size are those reported in that table. For this sample the table gives about 170,000 clones, of which around four fifths were detected only once. The leading ten clones occupy under 4.5% of the sample.

Recombination linked TRBV3-1 (or the pseudogene TRBV3-2) to TRBJ1-1; 7 bases in between match TRBD1. This TCR was recovered from a woman aged 45-60 years who had recovered from COVID-19. Sequencing used PBMCs or T cells enriched from blood (not recorded which). The encoded CDR3 is CASRTTQGRTEAFF. The bases read TGTGCCAGCAGAACTACACAGGGGAGAACTGAAGCTTTCTTT.